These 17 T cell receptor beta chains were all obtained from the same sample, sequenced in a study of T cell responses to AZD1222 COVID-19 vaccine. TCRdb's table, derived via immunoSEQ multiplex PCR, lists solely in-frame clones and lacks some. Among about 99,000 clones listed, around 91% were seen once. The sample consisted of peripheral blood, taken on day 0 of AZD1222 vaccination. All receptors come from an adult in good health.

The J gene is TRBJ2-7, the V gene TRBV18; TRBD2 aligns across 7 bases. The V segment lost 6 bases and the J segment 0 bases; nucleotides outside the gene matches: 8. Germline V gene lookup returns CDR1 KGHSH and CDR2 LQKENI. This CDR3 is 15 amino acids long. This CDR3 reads CASSPTRGSSYEQYF. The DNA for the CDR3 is TGTGCCAGCTCGCCTACCCGCGGGAGCTCCTACGAGCAGTACTTC.

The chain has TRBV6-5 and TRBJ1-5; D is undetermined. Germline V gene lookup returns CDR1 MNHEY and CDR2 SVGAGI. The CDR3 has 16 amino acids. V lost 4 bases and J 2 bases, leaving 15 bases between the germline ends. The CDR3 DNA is TGTGCCAGCAGTTCACGACCGACCGTCCGCAATCAGCCCCAGCATTTT. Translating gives CASSSRPTVRNQPQHF.

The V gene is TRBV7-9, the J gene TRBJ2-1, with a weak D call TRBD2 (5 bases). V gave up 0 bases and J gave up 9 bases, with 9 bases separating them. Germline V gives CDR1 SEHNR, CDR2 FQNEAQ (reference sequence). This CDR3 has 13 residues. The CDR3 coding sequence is TGTGCCAGCAGCTTAGCGGGAGTCACTGAGCAGTTCTTC. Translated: CASSLAGVTEQFF.

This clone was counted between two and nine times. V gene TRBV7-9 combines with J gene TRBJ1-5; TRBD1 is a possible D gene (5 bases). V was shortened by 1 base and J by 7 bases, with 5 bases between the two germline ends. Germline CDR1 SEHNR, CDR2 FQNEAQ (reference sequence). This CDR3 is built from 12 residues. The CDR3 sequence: CASSLGQQPQHF. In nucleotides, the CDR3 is TGTGCCAGCAGCTTAGGACAGCAGCCCCAGCATTTT.

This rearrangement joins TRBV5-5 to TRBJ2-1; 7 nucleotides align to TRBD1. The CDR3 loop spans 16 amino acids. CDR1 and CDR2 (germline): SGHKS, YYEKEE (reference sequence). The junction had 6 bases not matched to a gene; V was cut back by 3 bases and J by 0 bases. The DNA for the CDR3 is TGTGCCAGCAGCTGGGGACAGCCTATCTCCTACAATGAGCAGTTCTTC. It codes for CASSWGQPISYNEQFF.

The CDR3 region has the DNA TGCGCCAGCAGCCAAGATGTGCGGGACACTGAAGCTTTCTTT. It specifies CASSQDVRDTEAFF. The V and J genes are TRBV4-3 and TRBJ1-1; no clear D. The CDR3 contains 14 residues. The germline CDR1 and CDR2 sequences are LGHNA and YSLEER. V was shortened by 0 bases and J by 3 bases, with 8 bases between the two germline ends.

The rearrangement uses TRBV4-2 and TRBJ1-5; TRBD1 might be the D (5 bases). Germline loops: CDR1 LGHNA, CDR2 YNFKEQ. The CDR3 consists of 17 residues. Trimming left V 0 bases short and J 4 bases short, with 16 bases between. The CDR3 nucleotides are TGTGCCAGCAGCCAAGAAATAAACCGGCAGGGAAATCAGCCCCAGCATTTT. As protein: CASSQEINRQGNQPQHF.

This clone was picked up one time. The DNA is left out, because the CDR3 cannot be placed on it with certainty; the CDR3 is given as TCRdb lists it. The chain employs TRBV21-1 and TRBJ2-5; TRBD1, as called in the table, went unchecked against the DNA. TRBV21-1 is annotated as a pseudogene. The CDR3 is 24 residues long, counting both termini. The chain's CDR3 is CASRNYFAAGTRGRRRSSQETQYF.

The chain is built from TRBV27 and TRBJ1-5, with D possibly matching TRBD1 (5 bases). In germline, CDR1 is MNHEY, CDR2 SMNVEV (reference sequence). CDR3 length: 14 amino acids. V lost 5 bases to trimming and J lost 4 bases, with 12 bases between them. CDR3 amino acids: CASSDRGYNQPQHF. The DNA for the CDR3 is TGTGCCAGCAGTGATAGGGGTTATAATCAGCCCCAGCATTTT.

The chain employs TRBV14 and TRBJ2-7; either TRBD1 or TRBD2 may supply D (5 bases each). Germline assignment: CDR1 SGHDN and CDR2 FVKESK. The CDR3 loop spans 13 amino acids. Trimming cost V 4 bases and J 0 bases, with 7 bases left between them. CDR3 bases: TGTGCCAGCAGCCGGGGGATCTCCTACGAGCAGTACTTC. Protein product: CASSRGISYEQYF.

CDR3 DNA: TGTGCCAGCAGCCCCCGGCGGGATTCAGCGGGCCAGGGCGAGCAGTACTTC. Its translation is CASSPRRDSAGQGEQYF. The chain uses TRBV7-9 and TRBJ2-7; D may be TRBD2 (6 bases). Germline assignment: CDR1 SEHNR and CDR2 FQNEAQ (reference sequence). V lost 5 bases and J lost 6, with 26 bases in between. The CDR3 runs 17 residues.

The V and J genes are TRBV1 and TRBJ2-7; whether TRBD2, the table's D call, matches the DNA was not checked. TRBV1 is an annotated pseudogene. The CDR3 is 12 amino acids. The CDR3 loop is CTSSQERPEQYF. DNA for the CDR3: TGCACCAGCAGCCAAGAGAGGCCCGAGCAGTACTTC.

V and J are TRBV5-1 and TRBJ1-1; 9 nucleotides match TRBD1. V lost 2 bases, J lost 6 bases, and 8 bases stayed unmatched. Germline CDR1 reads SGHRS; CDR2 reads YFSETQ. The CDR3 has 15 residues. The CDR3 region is CASSLKGQGRAEAFF. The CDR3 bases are TGCGCCAGCAGCTTAAAGGGACAGGGAAGGGCTGAAGCTTTCTTT.

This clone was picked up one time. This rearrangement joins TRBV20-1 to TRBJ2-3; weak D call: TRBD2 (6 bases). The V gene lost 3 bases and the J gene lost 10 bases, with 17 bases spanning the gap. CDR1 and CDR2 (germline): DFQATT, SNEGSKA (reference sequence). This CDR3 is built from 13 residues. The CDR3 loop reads CSASPAGQIAQYF. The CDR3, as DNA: TGCAGTGCTAGTCCAGCGGGTCAGATAGCGCAGTATTTT.

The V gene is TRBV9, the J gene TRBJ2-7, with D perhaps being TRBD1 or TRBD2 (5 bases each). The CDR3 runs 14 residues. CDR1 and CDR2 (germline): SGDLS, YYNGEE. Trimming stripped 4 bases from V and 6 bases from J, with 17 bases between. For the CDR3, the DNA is TGTGCCAGCAGCCTCACGGGACGGATGGGCGAGCAGTACTTC. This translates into CASSLTGRMGEQYF.

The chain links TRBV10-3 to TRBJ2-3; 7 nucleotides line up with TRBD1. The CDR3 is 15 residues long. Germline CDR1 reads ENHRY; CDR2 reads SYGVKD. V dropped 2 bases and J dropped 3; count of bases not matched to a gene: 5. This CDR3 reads CAISEGDRGTDTQYF. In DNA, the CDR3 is TGTGCCATCAGTGAGGGGGACAGAGGGACAGATACGCAGTATTTT.

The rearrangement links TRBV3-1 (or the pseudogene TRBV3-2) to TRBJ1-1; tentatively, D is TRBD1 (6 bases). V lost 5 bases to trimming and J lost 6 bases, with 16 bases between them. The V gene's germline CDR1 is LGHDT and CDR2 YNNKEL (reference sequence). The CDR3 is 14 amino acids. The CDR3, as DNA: TGTGCCAGCAGCTCAACGACAGGAGGCGCTGAAGCTTTCTTT. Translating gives CASSSTTGGAEAFF.